This TCR beta chain was sequenced for a study of cytomegalovirus exposure and HLA in healthy donors. Findings and limits, study-wide: Accurate prediction of HLA-A and HLA-B alleles (for most subjects) was reportedly achieved from TCR beta sequences. Common viral pathogens seemed, in a later analysis, to connect with several of the most significant clusters. An Asian-associated ancestry cluster reportedly showed fewer N-insertions than the roughly 670-donor mean in a later analysis.

The CDR3 has 13 amino acids. V lost 4 bases and J 0 bases, leaving 6 bases between the germline ends. Germline-derived CDR1 and CDR2 are MGHRA and YSYEKL. On this clone: Antigen unknown.

PCR amplification relied on 60 Vbeta primers (plus 13 Jbeta primers). Method: immunoSEQ multiplex PCR; TCRdb's copy keeps in-frame clones and lacks some. The repertoire holds more than 150,000 clones, with about 88% as singletons. V gene TRBV4-1 combines with J gene TRBJ2-5, with TRBD1 as a possible D gene (6 bases). The sequence was collected from a girl under three years old in good health and CMV-seronegative. Material for sequencing was PBMCs. This chain's CDR3 is CASSRQDQETQYF. The CDR3 DNA reads TGCGCCAGCAGCCGACAGGACCAAGAGACCCAGTACTTC.